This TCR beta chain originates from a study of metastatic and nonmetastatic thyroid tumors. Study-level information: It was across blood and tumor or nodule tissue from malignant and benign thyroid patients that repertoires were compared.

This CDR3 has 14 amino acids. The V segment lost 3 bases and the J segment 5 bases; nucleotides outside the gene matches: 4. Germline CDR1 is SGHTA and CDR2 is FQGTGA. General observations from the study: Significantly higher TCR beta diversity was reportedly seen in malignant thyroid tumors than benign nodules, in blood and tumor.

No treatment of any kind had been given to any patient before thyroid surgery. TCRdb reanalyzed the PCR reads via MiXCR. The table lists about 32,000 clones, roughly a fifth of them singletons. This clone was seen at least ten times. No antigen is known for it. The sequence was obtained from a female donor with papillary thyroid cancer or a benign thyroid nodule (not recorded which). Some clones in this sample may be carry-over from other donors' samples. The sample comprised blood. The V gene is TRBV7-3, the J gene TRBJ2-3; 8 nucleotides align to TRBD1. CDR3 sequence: CASSFGRGQDTQYF. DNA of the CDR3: TGTGCCAGCAGCTTCGGCAGGGGGCAAGATACGCAGTATTTT.